This T cell receptor beta chain was documented in a study of blood T cell repertoires in COVID-19. Overall study: Researchers got acute and convalescent COVID-19 samples from the United States, Italy and Spain. T cells, B-cell-depleted T cells, or PBMCs provided the cDNA or gDNA that served as material.

Original analysis: Amplification with reference gene primers provided the estimates of nucleated cell counts. Clones were read by immunoSEQ multiplex PCR, and TCRdb kept only the in-frame ones, dropping some. The V and J calls and the clone size are those of that table, but D and trimming were determined from the DNA. Altogether approximately 190,000 clones are present, 80% being singletons, with the ten largest covering 6% to 8.5%. Germline V gene lookup returns CDR1 LNHDA and CDR2 SQIVND (reference sequence). The germline V and J ends were trimmed by 6 bases and 1 base, with 16 bases remaining between them. This CDR3 contains 15 residues.

The V gene is TRBV19, the J gene TRBJ2-7; the D gene is possibly TRBD1 (5 bases). Sequencing was performed on peripheral blood. This TCR derives from a man aged 60-69 years with acute or convalescent COVID-19. The chain's CDR3 is CASSEGVIPSYEQYF. Written as DNA, the CDR3 is TGTGCCAGTAGCGAAGGGGTTATACCTTCCTACGAGCAGTACTTC.